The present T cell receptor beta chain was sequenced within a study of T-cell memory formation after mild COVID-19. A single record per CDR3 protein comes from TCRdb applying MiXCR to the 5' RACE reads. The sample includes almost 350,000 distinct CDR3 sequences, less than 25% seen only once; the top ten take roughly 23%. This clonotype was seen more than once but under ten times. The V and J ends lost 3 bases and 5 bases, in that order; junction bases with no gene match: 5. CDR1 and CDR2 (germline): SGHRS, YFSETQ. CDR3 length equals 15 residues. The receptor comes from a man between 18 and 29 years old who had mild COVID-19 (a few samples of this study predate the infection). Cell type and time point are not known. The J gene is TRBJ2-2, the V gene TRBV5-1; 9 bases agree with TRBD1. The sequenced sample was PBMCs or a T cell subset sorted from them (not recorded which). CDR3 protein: CASSWGQGGTGELFF. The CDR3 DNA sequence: TGCGCCAGCAGCTGGGGACAGGGAGGAACCGGGGAGCTGTTTTTT.